One T cell receptor (beta chain) is described in this entry. Its antigen is still unknown. The junction differs from germline at one of its ends, possibly a read error. The data were taken from a study of regulatory T cells in long-lasting Graves disease. Points from the study as a whole: With persistent disease, TRBV28, TRBJ1-2 and TRBJ2-5 were the favored segments.

HTBI primers from iRepertoire and Arm-PCR of CDR3 regions yielded the TCR beta libraries. Using its own MiXCR run on the multiplex PCR reads, TCRdb lists one record per CDR3 protein. The table records more than 650,000 distinct CDR3 sequences, roughly 30% of them present only once. Time point indicated: persistent/refractory GD, antithyroid drugs over 5 years with positive TRAb. PBMCs provided the RNA from which the TCR library was made. Germline V gives CDR1 LNHDA, CDR2 SQIVND (reference sequence). This CDR3 comprises 15 residues. The rearrangement links TRBV19 to TRBJ2-2; 8 nucleotides match TRBD2. The clonotype comes from a female donor with Graves disease. The sample consisted of peripheral blood mononuclear cells (PBMCs), taken when the disease was refractory, from a patient treated with antithyroid drugs. The CDR3 protein is CVSSLAGLGGGELFF. Here the CDR3 DNA reads TGTGTCAGTAGTCTAGCGGGCCTTGGGGGGGGGGAGCTGTTTTTT.